Listed below are T cell receptor beta chains from one sample, sequenced in a study of shared clonotypes between healthy human individuals. Profiling relied on immunoSEQ multiplex PCR, and the TCRdb table lists in-frame clones only, not all of them. The sample holds more than 2 million clones, 90% to 95% seen once. What was sequenced was naive CD8+ T cells from PBMCs. The receptor source for this set is a man younger than 35 in good health. Some clones in this sample may be carry-over from other donors' samples. The CDR3 runs from the conserved cysteine through the conserved F or W. D genes are given only for firm matches. Size tells how often a clone was seen (once, few, many) or the class of an expanded clone, and some rows leave it out.

j_call: TRBJ2-7; v_call: TRBV27; d_call: TRBD2; clone_size: once; cdr3_nt: TGTGCCAGCAGTCCCAGTAGCGGGAGTTTCTCCTACGAGCAGTACTTC; cdr3_aa: CASSPSSGSFSYEQYF
j_call: TRBJ1-2; v_call: TRBV6-1; d_call: .; clone_size: .; cdr3_nt: TGTGCCAGCAGTGACCCTTATTCCGGGCCCCGATTTTATGGCTACACCTTC; cdr3_aa: CASSDPYSGPRFYGYTF
j_call: TRBJ2-7; v_call: TRBV27; d_call: TRBD1; clone_size: once; cdr3_nt: TGTGCCAGCAGTTCGTCCACAGGGGAAAGGACCTACGAGCAGTACTTC; cdr3_aa: CASSSSTGERTYEQYF
j_call: TRBJ2-6; v_call: TRBV10-3; d_call: .; clone_size: .; cdr3_nt: TGTGCCGTACGGGGGCAGGGGCGCCCTGGGGCCAACGTCCTGACTTTC; cdr3_aa: CAVRGQGRPGANVLTF
j_call: TRBJ2-3; v_call: TRBV4-2; d_call: .; clone_size: .; cdr3_nt: TGTGCCAGCAGCCCACTAGAGTCCCAAGGCACAGATACGCAGTATTTT; cdr3_aa: CASSPLESQGTDTQYF
j_call: TRBJ1-2; v_call: TRBV5-6; d_call: .; clone_size: .; cdr3_nt: TGTGCCAGCAGCTCCAGAGGCTACGGCTACACCTTC; cdr3_aa: CASSSRGYGYTF
j_call: TRBJ2-3; v_call: TRBV6-5; d_call: TRBD2; clone_size: .; cdr3_nt: TGTGCCAGCAGTTACTGGGCTAGCGGGATAGATACGCAGTATTTT; cdr3_aa: CASSYWASGIDTQYF
j_call: TRBJ2-7; v_call: TRBV9; d_call: .; clone_size: .; cdr3_nt: TGTGCCAGCAGCGGCGGCCCGAGGGCCTACGAGCAGTACTTC; cdr3_aa: CASSGGPRAYEQYF
j_call: TRBJ2-5; v_call: TRBV6-1; d_call: .; clone_size: .; cdr3_nt: TGTGCCAGCAGTGAAGAGACCCAGTACTTC; cdr3_aa: CASSEETQYF
j_call: TRBJ2-7; v_call: TRBV2; d_call: TRBD2; clone_size: .; cdr3_nt: TGTGCCACCATGGGGAGCGGGAAGTCCTACGAGCAGTACTTC; cdr3_aa: CATMGSGKSYEQYF
j_call: TRBJ2-1; v_call: TRBV4-1; d_call: TRBD2; clone_size: .; cdr3_nt: TGCGCCAGCAGCCAGTTCCTACTAGCGGGAGGGATCAATGAGCAGTTCTTC; cdr3_aa: CASSQFLLAGGINEQFF
j_call: TRBJ2-1; v_call: TRBV4-2; d_call: TRBD2; clone_size: .; cdr3_nt: TGTGCCAGCAGATCAACTAGCGGGAGTTCGTACAATGAGCAGTTCTTC; cdr3_aa: CASRSTSGSSYNEQFF
j_call: TRBJ1-2; v_call: TRBV6-5; d_call: .; clone_size: .; cdr3_nt: TGTGCCAGCAGAAACTCGGCGGGGGATTTCTATGGCTACACCTTC; cdr3_aa: CASRNSAGDFYGYTF
j_call: TRBJ2-7; v_call: TRBV18; d_call: .; clone_size: .; cdr3_nt: TGTGCCAGCTCCCCCAACCACGAGCAGTACTTC; cdr3_aa: CASSPNHEQYF
j_call: TRBJ2-2; v_call: TRBV13; d_call: .; clone_size: .; cdr3_nt: TGTGCCAGCAGCTTCACTACGGGGGCCGGGGAGCTGTTTTTT; cdr3_aa: CASSFTTGAGELFF
j_call: TRBJ1-1; v_call: TRBV7-9; d_call: .; clone_size: .; cdr3_nt: TGTGCCAGCAGCTTAACTGTACGGGATATATTTGGGGCTTTCTTT; cdr3_aa: CASSLTVRDIFGAFF
j_call: TRBJ2-4; v_call: TRBV15; d_call: TRBD1; clone_size: .; cdr3_nt: TGTGCCACCAGCGCCAACAGGGGACAGGGGGTTCTATTAGCCAAAAACATTCAGTACTTC; cdr3_aa: CATSANRGQGVLLAKNIQYF
j_call: TRBJ2-1; v_call: TRBV10-3; d_call: TRBD2; clone_size: .; cdr3_nt: TGTGCCATCAGGGTAACTAGCGAGAACTCCTACAATGAGCAGTTCTTC; cdr3_aa: CAIRVTSENSYNEQFF
j_call: TRBJ2-3; v_call: TRBV29-1; d_call: .; clone_size: .; cdr3_nt: TGCAGCGTCCTCGGACCTGATACGCAGTATTTT; cdr3_aa: CSVLGPDTQYF
j_call: TRBJ1-2; v_call: TRBV5-3; d_call: .; clone_size: .; cdr3_nt: TGTGCCAGAAGCTCGACCCCGTGGCAGAACTATGGCTACACCTTC; cdr3_aa: CARSSTPWQNYGYTF